The rows below give T cell receptor beta chains drawn from one sample of a study of radiation and T cells in renal cell carcinoma. Profiling relied on immunoSEQ multiplex PCR, and the TCRdb table lists in-frame clones only, not all of them. This table has some 130,000 clones, 81% appearing once. This sample comprised blood, obtained from a patient whose treatment included radiotherapy and nephrectomy. These receptors were collected from a woman in her sixties with renal cell carcinoma. The CDR3 runs from the conserved cysteine through the conserved F or W. Fields, in order: V gene, D gene, J gene, clone size, CDR3 protein, CDR3 DNA. A D gene is named only where the DNA matches it firmly. Expanded clones get a size class; other rows say once, few or many, or leave the size out.

>TRBV7-3|NA|TRBJ2-1|NA
CASSLAPDNEQFF
TGTGCCAGCAGCCTAGCTCCCGACAATGAGCAGTTCTTC
>TRBV28|NA|TRBJ2-3|NA
CASEGRTDTQYF
TGTGCCTCGGAGGGACGAACAGATACGCAGTATTTT
>TRBV2|NA|TRBJ1-3|NA
CASSGGWRENSGNTIYF
TGTGCCAGCAGTGGAGGGTGGAGGGAGAATTCTGGAAACACCATATATTTT
>TRBV28|TRBD1|TRBJ2-4|NA
CASTRTGGNIQYF
TGTGCCAGCACCCGGACAGGGGGAAACATTCAGTACTTC
>TRBV30|NA|TRBJ2-4|many
CAWKAADKNIQYF
TGTGCCTGGAAAGCGGCAGACAAAAACATTCAGTACTTC
>TRBV11-2|TRBD1|TRBJ1-2|NA
CASSSSRDRGPSFYGYTF
TGTGCCAGCAGCTCAAGCCGGGACAGGGGGCCGTCTTTCTATGGCTACACCTTC
>TRBV20-1|NA|TRBJ1-4|NA
CSANWNEKLFF
TGCAGTGCTAACTGGAATGAAAAACTGTTTTTT
>TRBV2|TRBD1|TRBJ1-2|NA
CASRRDERTGDGYTF
TGTGCCAGCAGGAGGGATGAACGGACAGGGGATGGCTACACCTTC
>TRBV6-5|TRBD2|TRBJ2-2|NA
CASSYGGDTGELFF
TGTGCCAGCAGTTACGGGGGGGACACCGGGGAGCTGTTTTTT
>TRBV4-3|TRBD2|TRBJ2-6|NA
CASSQVWEGAGANVLTF
TGCGCCAGCAGCCAAGTTTGGGAGGGTGCTGGGGCCAACGTCCTGACTTTC
>TRBV29-1|TRBD1|TRBJ1-2|NA
CSVEGDRVNGYTF
TGCAGCGTCGAGGGGGACAGGGTGAATGGCTACACCTTC
>TRBV28|NA|TRBJ2-3|once
CASSLLPTDTQYF
TGTGCCAGCAGTTTACTTCCCACAGATACGCAGTATTTT
>TRBV5-4|NA|TRBJ1-3|NA
CASSFSGGTSGNTIYF
TGTGCCAGCAGCTTTTCGGGGGGCACTTCTGGAAACACCATATATTTT
>TRBV5-1|TRBD2|TRBJ2-3|NA
CASSPPTVSGAYTDTQYF
TGCGCCAGCAGCCCCCCCACCGTTAGCGGGGCCTACACAGATACGCAGTATTTT
>TRBV5-1|TRBD1|TRBJ1-1|NA
CASSLGTGAMNTEAFF
TGCGCCAGCAGCTTGGGGACAGGAGCAATGAACACTGAAGCTTTCTTT
>TRBV30|NA|TRBJ1-2|NA
CAWSVLGNYGYTF
TGTGCCTGGAGTGTACTCGGGAACTATGGCTACACCTTC
>TRBV19|NA|TRBJ2-2|NA
CASSPPAGELFF
TGTGCCAGTAGTCCCCCCGCCGGGGAGCTGTTTTTT
>TRBV6-1|NA|TRBJ2-3|NA
CASSEDSGDRTDTQYF
TGTGCCAGCAGTGAAGATTCAGGGGATCGCACAGATACGCAGTATTTT
>TRBV2|NA|TRBJ2-2|NA
CASRGQIAYTGELFF
TGTGCCAGCAGAGGACAGATAGCTTACACCGGGGAGCTGTTTTTT
>TRBV5-5|TRBD1|TRBJ2-7|NA
CASSFASSTGGEAYEQYF
TGTGCCAGCAGCTTCGCATCTTCGACAGGGGGCGAGGCCTACGAGCAGTACTTC
>TRBV11-2|NA|TRBJ2-7|NA
CASSLELGLLYEQYF
TGTGCCAGCAGCTTAGAGCTGGGGCTCTTGTACGAGCAGTACTTC
>TRBV6-5|NA|TRBJ2-1|NA
CASSYGTSQFF
TGTGCCAGCAGTTACGGGACGTCGCAGTTCTTC
>TRBV28|TRBD1|TRBJ1-6|NA
CASSSSGGAYNSPLHF
TGTGCCAGCAGTTCGTCAGGGGGAGCCTATAATTCACCCCTCCACTTT
>TRBV7-6|NA|TRBJ2-5|NA
CASSSRLAETQYF
TGTGCCAGCAGCTCCCGACTGGCTGAGACCCAGTACTTC
>TRBV15|NA|TRBJ2-2|NA
CATSRDPAANTGELFF
TGTGCCACCAGCAGAGATCCGGCTGCGAACACCGGGGAGCTGTTTTTT
>TRBV4-1|NA|TRBJ1-2|NA
CASSQESFSNYGYTF
TGCGCCAGCAGCCAAGAGAGCTTCTCTAACTATGGCTACACCTTC
>TRBV18|NA|TRBJ1-1|NA
CASSPLLGDTEAFF
TGTGCCAGCTCACCCCTGCTAGGGGATACTGAAGCTTTCTTT
>TRBV2|TRBD2|TRBJ2-7|NA
CASRSAGGPYEQYF
TGTGCCAGCAGGAGTGCGGGGGGGCCCTACGAGCAGTACTTC
>TRBV30|NA|TRBJ2-3|NA
CAWAHGTDTQYF
TGTGCCTGGGCGCACGGGACAGATACGCAGTATTTT
>TRBV5-1|NA|TRBJ1-3|NA
CASTSSGVSGNTIYF
TGCGCCAGCACCTCCTCAGGGGTCTCTGGAAACACCATATATTTT
>TRBV28|NA|TRBJ1-1|NA
CASKGMNTEAFF
TGTGCCTCAAAGGGTATGAACACTGAAGCTTTCTTT
>TRBV5-1|NA|TRBJ1-6|NA
CASSLAGSGNSPLHF
TGCGCCAGCAGCTTGGCCGGGTCCGGAAATTCACCCCTCCACTTT